This T cell receptor (beta chain) was identified in a study of shared clonotypes between healthy human individuals. This clone was recorded only once. The CDR3 totals 14 residues. V gave up 4 bases and J gave up 4 bases; unmatched junction bases: 4. The germline V gene encodes CDR1 MNHEY and CDR2 SMNVEV (reference sequence). Using immunoSEQ multiplex PCR, the repertoire was profiled, and TCRdb retains in-frame clones only, with some absent. Seen here are about 2 million clones, over 85% observed once, and the top ten hold about 1.1%. CD45RO-negative cells were positively selected for CCR7, leaving out terminally differentiated effector memory CD45RA+ cells. Study donors comprised healthy, HIV-negative adults devoid of recent acute infection or vaccination.

This TCR was sampled from a man younger than 35 in good health. The specimen was naive CD8+ T cells sorted from blood. V and J are TRBV27 and TRBJ2-3, with 8 positions matching TRBD2. CDR3 nucleotides: TGTGCCAGCAGTTACGGGGGGGCCGCAGATACGCAGTATTTT. It translates to CASSYGGAADTQYF.